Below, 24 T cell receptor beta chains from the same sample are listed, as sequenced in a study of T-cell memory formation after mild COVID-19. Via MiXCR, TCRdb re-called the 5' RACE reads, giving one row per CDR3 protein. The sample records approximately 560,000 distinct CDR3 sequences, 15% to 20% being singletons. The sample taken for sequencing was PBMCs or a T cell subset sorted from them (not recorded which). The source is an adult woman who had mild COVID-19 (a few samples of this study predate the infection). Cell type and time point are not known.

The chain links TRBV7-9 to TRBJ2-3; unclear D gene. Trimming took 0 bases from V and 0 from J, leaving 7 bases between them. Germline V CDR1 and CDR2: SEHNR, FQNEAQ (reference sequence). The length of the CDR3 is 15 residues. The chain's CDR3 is CASSLASYSTDTQYF. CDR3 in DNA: TGTGCCAGCAGCTTAGCCTCATATAGCACAGATACGCAGTATTTT.

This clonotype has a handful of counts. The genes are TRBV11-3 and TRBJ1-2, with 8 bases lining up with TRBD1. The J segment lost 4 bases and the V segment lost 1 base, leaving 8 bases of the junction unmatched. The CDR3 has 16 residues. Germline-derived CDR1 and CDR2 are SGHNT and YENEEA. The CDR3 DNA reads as TGTGCCAGCAGCTTAGTCGGGACAGGAGAAGGCTATGGCTACACCTTC. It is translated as CASSLVGTGEGYGYTF.

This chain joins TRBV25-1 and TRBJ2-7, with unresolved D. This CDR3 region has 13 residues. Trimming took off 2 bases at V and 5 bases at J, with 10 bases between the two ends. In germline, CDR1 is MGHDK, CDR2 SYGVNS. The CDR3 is CASSENELDEQYF. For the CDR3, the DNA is TGTGCCAGCAGTGAAAATGAATTAGACGAGCAGTACTTC.

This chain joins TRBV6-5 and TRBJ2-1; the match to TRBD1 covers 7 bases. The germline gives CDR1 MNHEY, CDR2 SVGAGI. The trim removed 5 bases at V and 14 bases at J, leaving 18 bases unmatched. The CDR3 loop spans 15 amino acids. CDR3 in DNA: TGTGCCAGCAGTAATCGGGACAGTACTCCTACGGACGAGTTCTTC. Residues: CASSNRDSTPTDEFF.

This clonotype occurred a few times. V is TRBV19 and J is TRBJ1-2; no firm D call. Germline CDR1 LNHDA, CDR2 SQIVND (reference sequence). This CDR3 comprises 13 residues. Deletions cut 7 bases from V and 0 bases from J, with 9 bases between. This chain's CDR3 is CASNPRANYGYTF. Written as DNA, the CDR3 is TGTGCCAGTAATCCGCGAGCTAACTATGGCTACACCTTC.

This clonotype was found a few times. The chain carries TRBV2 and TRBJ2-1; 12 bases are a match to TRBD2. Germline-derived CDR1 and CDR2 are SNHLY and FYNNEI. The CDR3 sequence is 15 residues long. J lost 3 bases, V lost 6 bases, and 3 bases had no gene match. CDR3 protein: CASRELAGGYNEQFF. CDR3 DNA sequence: TGTGCCAGCAGGGAACTAGCGGGAGGCTACAATGAGCAGTTCTTC.

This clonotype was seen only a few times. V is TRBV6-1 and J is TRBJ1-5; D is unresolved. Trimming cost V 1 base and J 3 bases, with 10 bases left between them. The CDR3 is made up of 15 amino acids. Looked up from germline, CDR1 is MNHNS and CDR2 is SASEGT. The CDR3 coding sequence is TGTGCCAGCAGTGAAGTTACCGGGCTCAATCAGCCCCAGCATTTT. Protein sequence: CASSEVTGLNQPQHF.

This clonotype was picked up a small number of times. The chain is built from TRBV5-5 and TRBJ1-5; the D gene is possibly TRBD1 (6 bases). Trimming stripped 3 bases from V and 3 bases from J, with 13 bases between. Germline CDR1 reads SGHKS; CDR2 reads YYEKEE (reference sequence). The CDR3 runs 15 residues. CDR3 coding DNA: TGTGCCAGCAGCTACGTAGACAGGATCAATCAGCCCCAGCATTTT. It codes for CASSYVDRINQPQHF.

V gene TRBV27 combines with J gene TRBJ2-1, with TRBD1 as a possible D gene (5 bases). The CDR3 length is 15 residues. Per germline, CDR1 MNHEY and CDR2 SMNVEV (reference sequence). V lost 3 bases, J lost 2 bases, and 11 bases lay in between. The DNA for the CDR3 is TGTGCCAGCAGTTTGTCAGTGGGGCCCTACAATGAGCAGTTCTTC. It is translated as CASSLSVGPYNEQFF.

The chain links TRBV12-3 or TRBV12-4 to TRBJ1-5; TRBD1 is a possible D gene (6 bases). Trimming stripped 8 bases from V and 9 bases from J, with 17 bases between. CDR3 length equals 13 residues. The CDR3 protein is CASQGQGTRPQHF. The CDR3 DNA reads TGTGCCAGCCAGGGGCAGGGGACACGGCCCCAGCATTTT.

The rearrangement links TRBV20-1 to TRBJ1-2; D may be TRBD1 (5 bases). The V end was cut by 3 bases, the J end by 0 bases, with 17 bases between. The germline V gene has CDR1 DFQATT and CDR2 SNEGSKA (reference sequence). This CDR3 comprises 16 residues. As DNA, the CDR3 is TGCAGTGCTAGTGGGGGACTTACGCAAGCTAACTATGGCTACACCTTC. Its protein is CSASGGLTQANYGYTF.

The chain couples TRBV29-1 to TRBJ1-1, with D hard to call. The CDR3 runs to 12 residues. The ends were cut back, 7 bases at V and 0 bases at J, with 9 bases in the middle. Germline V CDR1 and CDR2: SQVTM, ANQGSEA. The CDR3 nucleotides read TGCAGCGGGAATCAGATGAACACTGAAGCTTTCTTT. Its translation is CSGNQMNTEAFF.

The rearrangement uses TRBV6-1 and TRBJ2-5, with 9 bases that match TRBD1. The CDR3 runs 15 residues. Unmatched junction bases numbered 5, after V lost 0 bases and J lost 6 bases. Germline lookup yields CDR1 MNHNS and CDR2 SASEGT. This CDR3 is CASSEARDRVKTQYF. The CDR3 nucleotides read TGTGCCAGCAGTGAAGCCCGGGACAGGGTAAAGACCCAGTACTTC.

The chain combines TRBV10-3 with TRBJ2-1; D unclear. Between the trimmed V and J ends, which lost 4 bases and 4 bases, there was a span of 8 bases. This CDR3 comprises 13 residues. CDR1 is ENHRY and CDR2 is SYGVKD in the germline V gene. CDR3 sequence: CAISAAVYNEQFF. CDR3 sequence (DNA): TGTGCCATCAGTGCGGCGGTATACAATGAGCAGTTCTTC.

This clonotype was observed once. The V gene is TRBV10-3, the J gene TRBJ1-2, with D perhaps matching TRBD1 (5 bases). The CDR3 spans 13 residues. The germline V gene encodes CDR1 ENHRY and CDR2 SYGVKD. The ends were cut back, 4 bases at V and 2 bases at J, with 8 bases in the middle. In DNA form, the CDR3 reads TGTGCCATCAGTGGTCCAGGGAACTATGGCTACACCTTC. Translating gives CAISGPGNYGYTF.

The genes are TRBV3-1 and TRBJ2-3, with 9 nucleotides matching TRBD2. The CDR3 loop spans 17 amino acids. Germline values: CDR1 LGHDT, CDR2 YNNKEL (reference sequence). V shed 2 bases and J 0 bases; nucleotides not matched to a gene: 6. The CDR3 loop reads CASSQPAGGPSTDTQYF. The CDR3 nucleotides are TGTGCCAGCAGCCAACCAGCGGGGGGCCCTAGCACAGATACGCAGTATTTT.

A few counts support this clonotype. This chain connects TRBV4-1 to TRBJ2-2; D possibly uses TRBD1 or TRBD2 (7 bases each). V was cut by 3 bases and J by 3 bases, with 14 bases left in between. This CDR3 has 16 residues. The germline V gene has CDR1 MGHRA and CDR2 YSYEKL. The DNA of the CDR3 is TGCGCCAGCAGCCATTCCAGGGGGGGAGACACCGGGGAGCTGTTTTTT. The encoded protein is CASSHSRGGDTGELFF.

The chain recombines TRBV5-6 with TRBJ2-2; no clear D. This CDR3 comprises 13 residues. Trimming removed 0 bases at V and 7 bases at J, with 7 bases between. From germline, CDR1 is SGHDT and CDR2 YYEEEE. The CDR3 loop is CASSLGFYGELFF. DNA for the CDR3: TGTGCCAGCAGCTTGGGGTTCTACGGGGAGCTGTTTTTT.

This chain's CDR3 is CSARPRLAGGGGEQFF. In DNA form, the CDR3 reads TGCAGTGCTAGACCACGACTAGCGGGAGGAGGAGGTGAGCAGTTCTTC. This chain connects TRBV20-1 to TRBJ2-1, with 13 nucleotides matching TRBD2. This CDR3 has 16 amino acids. CDR1 and CDR2 (germline): DFQATT, SNEGSKA (reference sequence). V lost 2 bases, J lost 9 bases, and 10 bases stayed unmatched.

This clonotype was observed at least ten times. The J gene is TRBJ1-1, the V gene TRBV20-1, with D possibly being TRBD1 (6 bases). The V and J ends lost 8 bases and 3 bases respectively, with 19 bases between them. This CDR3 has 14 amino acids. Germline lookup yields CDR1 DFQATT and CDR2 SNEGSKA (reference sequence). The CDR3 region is CSSGPPGTHTEAFF. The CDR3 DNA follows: TGCAGTTCCGGTCCTCCAGGGACACACACTGAAGCTTTCTTT.

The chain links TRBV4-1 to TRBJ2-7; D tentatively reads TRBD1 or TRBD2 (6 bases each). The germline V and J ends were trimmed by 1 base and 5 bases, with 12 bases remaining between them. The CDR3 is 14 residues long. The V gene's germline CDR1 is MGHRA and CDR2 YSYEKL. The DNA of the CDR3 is TGCGCCAGCAGCCAAGTAGGGGGGTCCAACGAGCAGTACTTC. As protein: CASSQVGGSNEQYF.

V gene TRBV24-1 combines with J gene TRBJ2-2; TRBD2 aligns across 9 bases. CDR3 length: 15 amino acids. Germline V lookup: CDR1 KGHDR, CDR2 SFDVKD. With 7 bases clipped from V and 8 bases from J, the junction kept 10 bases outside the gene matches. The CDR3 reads CATSAGVLAGGELFF. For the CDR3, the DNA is TGTGCCACCAGCGCGGGGGTCCTAGCGGGAGGGGAGCTGTTTTTT.

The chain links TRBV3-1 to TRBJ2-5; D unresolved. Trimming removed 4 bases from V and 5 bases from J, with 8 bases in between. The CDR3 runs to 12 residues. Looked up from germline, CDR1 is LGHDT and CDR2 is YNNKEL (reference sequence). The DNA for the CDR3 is TGTGCCAGCAGCCGGTGGACGGAGACCCAGTACTTC. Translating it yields CASSRWTETQYF.

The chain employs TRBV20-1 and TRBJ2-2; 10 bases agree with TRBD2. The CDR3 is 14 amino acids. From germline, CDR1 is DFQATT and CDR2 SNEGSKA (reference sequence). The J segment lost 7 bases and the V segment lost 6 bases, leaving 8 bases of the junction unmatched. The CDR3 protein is CSARTSGGIGELFF. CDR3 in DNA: TGCAGTGCCCGGACTAGCGGTGGGATCGGGGAGCTGTTTTTT.